Detailed here is one T cell receptor (beta chain). Authors' processing steps: Estimates of nucleated cell counts were drawn from the amplification of reference gene primers. Produced via immunoSEQ multiplex PCR; TCRdb's table is partial and in-frame only. V and J calls and clone size are as listed in that table; D and trimming were resolved from the DNA. Of fewer than 200,000 clones detected, 80% to 85% appear once; the ten largest clones hold 7.6%. This entry comes from a study of blood T cell repertoires in COVID-19. Germline trimming cut 3 bases from V and 4 bases from J; bases unmatched to any gene: 9. Germline CDR1 and CDR2: KGHSH and LQKENI. This CDR3 has 16 amino acids.

This clonotype was obtained from a woman in her sixties or seventies with COVID-19, enrolled during active disease. The specimen sequenced was peripheral blood. The V and J genes are TRBV18 and TRBJ2-7, with 10 bases identical to TRBD1. The CDR3 coding sequence is TGTGCCAGCTCACCTAACCGGGACAGGGGACTTTACGAGCAGTACTTC. It yields the protein CASSPNRDRGLYEQYF.